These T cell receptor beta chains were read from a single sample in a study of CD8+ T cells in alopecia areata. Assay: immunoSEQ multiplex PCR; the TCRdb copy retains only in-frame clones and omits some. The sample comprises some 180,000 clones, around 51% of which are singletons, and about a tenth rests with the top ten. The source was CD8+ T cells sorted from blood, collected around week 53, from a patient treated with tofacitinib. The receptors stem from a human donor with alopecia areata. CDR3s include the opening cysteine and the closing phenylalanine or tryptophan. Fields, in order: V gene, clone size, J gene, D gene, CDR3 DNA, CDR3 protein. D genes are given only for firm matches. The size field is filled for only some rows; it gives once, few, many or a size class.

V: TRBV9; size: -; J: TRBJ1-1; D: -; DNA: TGTGCCAGCAGCTCGGTGGGGGGTATAGACACTGAAGCTTTCTTT; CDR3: CASSSVGGIDTEAFF
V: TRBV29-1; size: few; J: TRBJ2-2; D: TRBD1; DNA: TGCAGCGTTGGGATGCGGGACAGGGCCGGGGAGCTGTTTTTT; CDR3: CSVGMRDRAGELFF
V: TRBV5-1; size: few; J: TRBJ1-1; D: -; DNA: TGCGCCAGCAGAAGACAGCAAAACACTGAAGCTTTCTTT; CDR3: CASRRQQNTEAFF
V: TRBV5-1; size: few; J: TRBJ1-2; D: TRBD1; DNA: TGCGCCAGCAGCTTGGACGGGACAGGCACTACTAACTATGGCTACACCTTC; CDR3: CASSLDGTGTTNYGYTF
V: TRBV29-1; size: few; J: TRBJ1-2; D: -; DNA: TGCAGCGCCGAGACCGCTGGCTATGGCTACACCTTC; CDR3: CSAETAGYGYTF
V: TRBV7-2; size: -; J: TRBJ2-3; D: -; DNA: TGTGCCAGCAGCGAAGGGATAGGAGATACGCAGTATTTT; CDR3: CASSEGIGDTQYF
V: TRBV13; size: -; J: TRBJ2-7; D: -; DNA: TGTGCCAGCAGCTTAAGCTCCTACGAGCAGTACTTC; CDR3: CASSLSSYEQYF
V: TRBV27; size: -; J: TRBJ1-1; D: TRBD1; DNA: TGTGCCAGCAGCTCGACAGGGGACACTGAAGCTTTCTTT; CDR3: CASSSTGDTEAFF
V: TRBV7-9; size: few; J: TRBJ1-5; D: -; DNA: TGTGCCAGCGAGGACAGTCCATATAGCAATCAGCCCCAGCATTTT; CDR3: CASEDSPYSNQPQHF
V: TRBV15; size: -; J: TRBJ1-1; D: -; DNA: TGTGCCACCAGCAGAGTCGGCGAGAACACTGAAGCTTTCTTT; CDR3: CATSRVGENTEAFF
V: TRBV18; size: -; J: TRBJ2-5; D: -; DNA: TGTGCCAGCTCACCAAATAGAGCGGAAGAGACCCAGTACTTC; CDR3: CASSPNRAEETQYF
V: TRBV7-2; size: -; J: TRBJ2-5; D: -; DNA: TGTGCCAGCAGCGACTCGGGACGGAGGCTCGGGGAGACCCAGTACTTC; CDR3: CASSDSGRRLGETQYF
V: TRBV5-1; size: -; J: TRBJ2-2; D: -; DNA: TGCGCCAGCAGCTTGGGACCGCAAGGGCTGAACACCGGGGAGCTGTTTTTT; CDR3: CASSLGPQGLNTGELFF
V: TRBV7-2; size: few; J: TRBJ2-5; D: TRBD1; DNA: TGTGCCAGCAGCTTGACAGGGTTCCACCAAGAGACCCAGTACTTC; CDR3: CASSLTGFHQETQYF
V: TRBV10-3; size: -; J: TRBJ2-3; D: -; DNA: TGTGCCATCGGTGTTCCAGATACGCAGTATTTT; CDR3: CAIGVPDTQYF
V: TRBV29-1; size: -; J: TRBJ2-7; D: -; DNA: TGCAGCGTGGGGACGGATATGGGCTACGAGCAGTACTTC; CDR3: CSVGTDMGYEQYF
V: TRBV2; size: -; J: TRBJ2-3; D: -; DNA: TGTGCCAGCACCCCTACCCTGCAGGCGCAGTATTTT; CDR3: CASTPTLQAQYF